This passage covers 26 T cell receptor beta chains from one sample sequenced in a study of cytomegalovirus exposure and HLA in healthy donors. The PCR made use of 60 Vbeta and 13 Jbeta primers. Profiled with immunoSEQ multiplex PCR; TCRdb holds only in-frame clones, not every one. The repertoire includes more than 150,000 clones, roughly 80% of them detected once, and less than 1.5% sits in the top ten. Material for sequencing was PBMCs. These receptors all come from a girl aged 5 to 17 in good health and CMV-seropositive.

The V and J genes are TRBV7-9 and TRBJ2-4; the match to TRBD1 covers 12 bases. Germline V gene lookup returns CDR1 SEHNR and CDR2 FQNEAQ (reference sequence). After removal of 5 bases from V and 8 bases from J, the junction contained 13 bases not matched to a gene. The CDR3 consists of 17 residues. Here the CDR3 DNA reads TGTGCCAGCAGCACTAAGACGGGACAGGGGGCGCTGGACATTCAGTACTTC. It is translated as CASSTKTGQGALDIQYF.

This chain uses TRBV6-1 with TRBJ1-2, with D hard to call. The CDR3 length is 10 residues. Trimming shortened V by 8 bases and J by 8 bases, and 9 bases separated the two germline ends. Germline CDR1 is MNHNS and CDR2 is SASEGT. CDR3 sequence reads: CASLALGYTF. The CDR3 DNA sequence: TGTGCCAGCTTGGCTTTAGGCTACACCTTC.

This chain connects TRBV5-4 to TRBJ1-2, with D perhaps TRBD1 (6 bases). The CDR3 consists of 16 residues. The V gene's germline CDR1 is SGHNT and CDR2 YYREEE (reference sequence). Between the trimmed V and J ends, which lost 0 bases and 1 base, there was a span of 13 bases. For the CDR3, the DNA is TGTGCCAGCAGCTTGGGAGGACAGATACTTAACTATGGCTACACCTTC. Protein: CASSLGGQILNYGYTF.

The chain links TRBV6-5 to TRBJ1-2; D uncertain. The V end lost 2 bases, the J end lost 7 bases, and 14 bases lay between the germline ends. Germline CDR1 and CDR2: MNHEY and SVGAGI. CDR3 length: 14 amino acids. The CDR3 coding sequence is TGTGCCAGCAGTTACGACGCCTGGACTGGTGGCTACACCTTC. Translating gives CASSYDAWTGGYTF.

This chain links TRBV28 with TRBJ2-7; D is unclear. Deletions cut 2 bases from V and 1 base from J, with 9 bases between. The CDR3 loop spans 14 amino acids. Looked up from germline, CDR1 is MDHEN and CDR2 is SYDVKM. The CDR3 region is CASSLPARSYEQYF. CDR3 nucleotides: TGTGCCAGCAGTTTACCGGCTAGATCCTACGAGCAGTACTTC.

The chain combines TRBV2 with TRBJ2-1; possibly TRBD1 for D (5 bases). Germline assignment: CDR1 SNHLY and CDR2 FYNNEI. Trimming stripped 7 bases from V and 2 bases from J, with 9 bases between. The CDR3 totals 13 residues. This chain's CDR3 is CASKKGTYNEQFF. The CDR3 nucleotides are TGTGCCAGCAAGAAGGGGACCTACAATGAGCAGTTCTTC.

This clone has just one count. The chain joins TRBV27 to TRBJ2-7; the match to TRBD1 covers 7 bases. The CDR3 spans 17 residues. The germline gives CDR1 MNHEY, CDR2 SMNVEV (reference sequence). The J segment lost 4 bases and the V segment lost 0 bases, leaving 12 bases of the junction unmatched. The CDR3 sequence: CASSLSHQGTVPYEQYF. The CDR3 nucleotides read TGTGCCAGCAGTTTATCCCATCAGGGGACAGTCCCATACGAGCAGTACTTC.

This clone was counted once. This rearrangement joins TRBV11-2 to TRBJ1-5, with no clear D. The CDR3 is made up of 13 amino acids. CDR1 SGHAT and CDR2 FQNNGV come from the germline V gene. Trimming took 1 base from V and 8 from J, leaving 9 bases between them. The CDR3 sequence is CASSLGPLEPQHF. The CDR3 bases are TGTGCCAGCAGCTTAGGTCCTCTTGAGCCCCAGCATTTT. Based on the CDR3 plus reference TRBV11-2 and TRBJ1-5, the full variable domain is EAGVAQSPRYKIIEKRQSVAFWCNPISGHATLYWYQQILGQGPKLLIQFQNNGVVDDSQLPKDRFSAERLKGVDSTLKIQPAKLEDSAVYLCASSLGPLEPQHFGDGTRLSIL.

CDR3 in DNA: TGTGCCAGCAGTCCAGTTTATAGCAATCAGCCCCAGCATTTT. Its protein product is CASSPVYSNQPQHF. The chain combines TRBV2 with TRBJ1-5, with unresolved D. CDR3 size: 14 residues. V was cut by 5 bases and J by 0 bases, with 8 bases left in between. Germline assignment: CDR1 SNHLY and CDR2 FYNNEI.

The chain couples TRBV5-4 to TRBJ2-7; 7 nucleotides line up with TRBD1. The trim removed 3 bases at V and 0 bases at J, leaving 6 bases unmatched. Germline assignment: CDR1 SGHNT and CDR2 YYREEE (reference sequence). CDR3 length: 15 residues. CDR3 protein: CASSWPGQRSYEQYF. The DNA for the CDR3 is TGTGCCAGCAGCTGGCCGGGACAGCGCTCCTACGAGCAGTACTTC.

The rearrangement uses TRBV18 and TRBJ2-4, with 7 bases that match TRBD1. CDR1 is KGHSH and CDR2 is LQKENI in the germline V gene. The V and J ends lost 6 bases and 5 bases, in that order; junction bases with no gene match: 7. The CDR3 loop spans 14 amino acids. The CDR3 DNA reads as TGTGCCAGCTCCCGACAGGGAACCCAAAACATTCAGTACTTC. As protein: CASSRQGTQNIQYF.

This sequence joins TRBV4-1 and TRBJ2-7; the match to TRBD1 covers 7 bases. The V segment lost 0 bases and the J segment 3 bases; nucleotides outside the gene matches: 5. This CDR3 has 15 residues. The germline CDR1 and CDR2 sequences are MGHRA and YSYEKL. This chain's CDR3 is CASSQDLGQYYEQYF. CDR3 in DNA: TGCGCCAGCAGCCAAGACCTGGGACAGTACTACGAGCAGTACTTC.

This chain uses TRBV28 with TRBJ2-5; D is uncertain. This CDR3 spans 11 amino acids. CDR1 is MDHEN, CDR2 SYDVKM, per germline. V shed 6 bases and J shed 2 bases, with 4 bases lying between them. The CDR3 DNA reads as TGTGCCAGCAGCCTTCAAGAGACCCAGTACTTC. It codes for CASSLQETQYF.

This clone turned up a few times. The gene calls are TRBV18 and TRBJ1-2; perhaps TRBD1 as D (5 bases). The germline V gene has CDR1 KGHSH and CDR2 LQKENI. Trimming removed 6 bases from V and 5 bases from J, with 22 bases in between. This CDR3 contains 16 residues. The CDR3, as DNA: TGTGCCAGCTCCCTCCAAAGGGGCAGCCTCCTATATGGCTACACCTTC. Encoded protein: CASSLQRGSLLYGYTF.

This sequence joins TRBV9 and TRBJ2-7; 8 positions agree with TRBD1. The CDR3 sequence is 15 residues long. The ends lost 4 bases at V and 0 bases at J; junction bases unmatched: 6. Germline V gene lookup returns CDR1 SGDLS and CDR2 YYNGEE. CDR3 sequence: CASSPRTGNSYEQYF. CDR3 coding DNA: TGTGCCAGCAGCCCCCGGACAGGGAACTCCTACGAGCAGTACTTC. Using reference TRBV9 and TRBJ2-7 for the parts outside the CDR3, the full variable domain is DSGVTQTPKHLITATGQRVTLRCSPRSGDLSVYWYQQSLDQGLQFLIQYYNGEERAKGNILERFSAQQFPDLHSELNLSSLELGDSALYFCASSPRTGNSYEQYFGPGTRLTVT.

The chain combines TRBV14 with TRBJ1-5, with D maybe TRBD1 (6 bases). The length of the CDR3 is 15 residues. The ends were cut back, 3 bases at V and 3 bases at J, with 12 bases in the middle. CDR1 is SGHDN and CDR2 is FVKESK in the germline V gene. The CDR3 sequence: CASSQAGQLNQPQHF. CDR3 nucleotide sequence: TGTGCCAGCAGCCAGGCCGGACAGCTCAATCAGCCCCAGCATTTT.

CDR3 region: CASSPTGLGTEAFF. DNA for the CDR3: TGCGCCAGCAGCCCCACAGGGCTGGGCACTGAAGCTTTCTTT. The chain combines TRBV5-1 with TRBJ1-1; perhaps TRBD1 as D (6 bases). In germline, CDR1 is SGHRS, CDR2 YFSETQ. V lost 4 bases to trimming and J lost 4 bases, with 14 bases between them. The CDR3 extends over 14 amino acids.

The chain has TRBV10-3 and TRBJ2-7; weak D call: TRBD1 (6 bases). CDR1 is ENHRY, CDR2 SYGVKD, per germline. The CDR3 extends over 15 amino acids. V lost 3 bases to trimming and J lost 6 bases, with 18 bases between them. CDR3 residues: CAISDRDTKPGEQYF. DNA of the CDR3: TGTGCCATCAGTGACCGGGACACTAAACCTGGCGAGCAGTACTTC.

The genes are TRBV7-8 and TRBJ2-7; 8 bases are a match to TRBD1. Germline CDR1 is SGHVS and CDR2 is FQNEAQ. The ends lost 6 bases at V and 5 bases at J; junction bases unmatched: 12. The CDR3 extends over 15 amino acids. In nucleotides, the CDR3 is TGTGCCAGCAGGGGCCGTGACAGGGGAAAAAACGAGCAGTACTTC. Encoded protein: CASRGRDRGKNEQYF. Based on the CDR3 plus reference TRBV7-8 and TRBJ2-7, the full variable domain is GAGVSQSPRYKVAKRGQDVALRCDPISGHVSLFWYQQALGQGPEFLTYFQNEAQLDKSGLPSDRFFAERPEGSVSTLKIQRTQQEDSAVYLCASRGRDRGKNEQYFGPGTRLTVT.

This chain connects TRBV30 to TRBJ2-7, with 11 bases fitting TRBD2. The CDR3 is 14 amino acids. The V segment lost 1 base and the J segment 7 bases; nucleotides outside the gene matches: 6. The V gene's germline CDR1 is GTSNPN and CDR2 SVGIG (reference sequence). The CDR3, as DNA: TGTGCCTGGAGTGGACTAGCGGGATCGGGAGAGCAGTACTTC. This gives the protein CAWSGLAGSGEQYF.

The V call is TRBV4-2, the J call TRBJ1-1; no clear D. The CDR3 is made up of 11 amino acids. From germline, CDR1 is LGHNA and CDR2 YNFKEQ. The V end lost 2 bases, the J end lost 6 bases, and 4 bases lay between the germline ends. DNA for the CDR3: TGTGCCAGCAGCCAACGAGCTGAAGCTTTCTTT. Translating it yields CASSQRAEAFF.

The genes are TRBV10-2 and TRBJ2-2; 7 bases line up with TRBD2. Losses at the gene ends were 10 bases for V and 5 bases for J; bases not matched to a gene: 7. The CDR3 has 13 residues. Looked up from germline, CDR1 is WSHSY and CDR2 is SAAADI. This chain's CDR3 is CATWDYSTGELFF. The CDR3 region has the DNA TGCGCCACCTGGGACTATTCTACCGGGGAGCTGTTTTTT.

CDR3 residues: CASSGSSERPSYEQYF. In DNA form, the CDR3 reads TGCGCCAGCAGTGGCTCTAGCGAGAGACCTTCCTACGAGCAGTACTTC. The gene calls are TRBV10-2 and TRBJ2-7; perhaps TRBD2 as D (6 bases). The germline gives CDR1 WSHSY, CDR2 SAAADI. The CDR3 sequence is 16 residues long. V was clipped by 4 bases and J by 1 base, with 17 bases between them.

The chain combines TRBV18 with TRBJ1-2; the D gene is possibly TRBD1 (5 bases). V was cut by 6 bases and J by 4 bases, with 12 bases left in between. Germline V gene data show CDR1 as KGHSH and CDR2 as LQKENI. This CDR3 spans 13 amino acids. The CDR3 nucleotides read TGTGCCAGCTCGACGGGACTGCCCTATGGCTACACCTTC. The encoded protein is CASSTGLPYGYTF.

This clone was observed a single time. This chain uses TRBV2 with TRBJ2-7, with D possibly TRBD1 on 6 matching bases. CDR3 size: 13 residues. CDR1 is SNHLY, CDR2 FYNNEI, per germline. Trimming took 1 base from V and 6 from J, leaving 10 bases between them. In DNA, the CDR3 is TGTGCCAGCAGTGAAGGCAGGGGCTCCGAGCAGTACTTC. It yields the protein CASSEGRGSEQYF.

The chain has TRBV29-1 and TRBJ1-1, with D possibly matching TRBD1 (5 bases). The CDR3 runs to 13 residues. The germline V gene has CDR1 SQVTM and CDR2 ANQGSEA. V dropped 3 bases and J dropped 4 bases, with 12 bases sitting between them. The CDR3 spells CSVEIQGSTEAFF. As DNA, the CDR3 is TGCAGCGTTGAGATCCAGGGAAGCACTGAAGCTTTCTTT.